The 26 T cell receptor beta chains presented below share a single source sample, sequenced in a study of Graves' ophthalmopathy and Graves' hyperthyroidism. The study amplified TCR beta CDR3 regions using RNA transcripts. First-round RT-PCR used HTBI primers; second-round multiplex PCR followed. From the multiplex PCR reads, TCRdb called clonotypes with MiXCR, one entry per CDR3 protein. The sample shows 600,000 to 950,000 distinct CDR3 sequences, roughly 41% of them seen only once. The sequenced material came from peripheral blood. These receptors were taken from an adult man with Graves' ophthalmopathy.

The chain carries TRBV29-1 and TRBJ2-3; D ambiguous. CDR1 SQVTM and CDR2 ANQGSEA come from the germline V gene. CDR3 length equals 13 residues. With 3 bases removed from V and 6 bases from J, the gap between germline ends came to 13 bases. The CDR3 DNA reads TGCAGCGTTGATCTTATTGCGATCGATACGCAGTATTTT. Amino acids: CSVDLIAIDTQYF.

A note on this clonotype: An end of the junction differs from the germline gene, which may be a read error. This chain uses TRBV7-2 with TRBJ1-2; unclear D gene. The CDR3 is 15 amino acids. CDR1 SGHTA and CDR2 FQGNSA come from the germline V gene. CDR3 in DNA: TGTGCCAGCAACTTAGCCACAGCACGGGCTTATGGCTACACCTTC. The encoded protein is CASNLATARAYGYTF.

This clonotype has only one observation. The chain couples TRBV18 to TRBJ2-5; D gene unclear. This CDR3 spans 14 amino acids. Germline assignment: CDR1 KGHSH and CDR2 LQKENI. The V gene lost 0 bases and the J gene lost 2 bases, with 7 bases spanning the gap. The CDR3 coding sequence is TGTGCCAGCTCACCACCTGCCAGTCAAGAGACCCAGTACTTC. It codes for CASSPPASQETQYF.

This clonotype was observed at least ten times. The genes are TRBV19 and TRBJ1-2, with 9 bases identical to TRBD1. The CDR3 consists of 15 residues. Germline CDR1 and CDR2: LNHDA and SQIVND (reference sequence). J was trimmed by 5 bases and V by 5 bases; bases with no gene match: 9. The CDR3 here is CASSLPGTGRYGYTF. DNA for the CDR3: TGTGCCAGTAGTCTTCCTGGGACAGGGCGGTATGGCTACACCTTC. The variable domain in full, with the rest retrieved from reference TRBV19 and TRBJ1-2, is DGGITQSPKYLFRKEGQNVTLSCEQNLNHDAMYWYRQDPGQGLRLIYYSQIVNDFQKGDIAEGYSVSREKKESFPLTVTSAQKNPTAFYLCASSLPGTGRYGYTFGSGTRLTVV.

To note about this clonotype: A single base separates this from a much larger clone, so it may be a read error. V gene TRBV7-2 combines with J gene TRBJ2-7, with 9 nucleotides matching TRBD1. This CDR3 contains 14 residues. Germline assignment: CDR1 SGHTA and CDR2 FQGNSA. In DNA, the CDR3 is TGTGCCGGCAGCTACAGGGGGCCATCCTACGAGCAGTACTTC. Translated, it gives CAGSYRGPSYEQYF.

The rearrangement links TRBV5-1 to TRBJ1-1, with no clear D. V was pared by 4 bases and J by 2 bases, with 15 bases between. The CDR3 runs 15 residues. Per the germline V gene, CDR1 is SGHRS and CDR2 is YFSETQ. Here the CDR3 reads CASSQDLQINTEAFF. For the CDR3, the DNA is TGCGCCAGCAGCCAAGACTTACAGATAAACACTGAAGCTTTCTTT. Together with reference TRBV5-1 and TRBJ1-1, the CDR3 gives the full variable domain: KAGVTQTPRYLIKTRGQQVTLSCSPISGHRSVSWYQQTPGQGLQFLFEYFSETQRNKGNFPGRFSGRQFSNSRSEMNVSTLELGDSALYLCASSQDLQINTEAFFGQGTRLTVV.

Turning to this clonotype: A much larger clone differs from this one at a single base, so this may be a read error. CDR3 protein: CASGLGGGAIPYGYTF. The DNA for the CDR3 is TGTGCCAGCGGCTTAGGCGGGGGCGCGATCCCTTATGGCTACACCTTC. The J gene is TRBJ1-2, the V gene TRBV25-1; maybe TRBD1 (6 bases). V was cut by 8 bases and J by 5 bases, with 24 bases left in between. The CDR3 sequence is 16 residues long. Looked up from germline, CDR1 is MGHDK and CDR2 is SYGVNS.

In regard to this clonotype: Given the absence of the conserved phenylalanine or tryptophan at the CDR3 end, a read error is likely. The chain carries TRBV19 and TRBJ1-1; no firm D call. Germline values: CDR1 LNHDA, CDR2 SQIVND (reference sequence). The CDR3 consists of 14 residues. DNA for the CDR3: TGTGCTACGAGTCCCCTTCCGTTGGGTGCTGAAGCTTTCCTT. Encoded protein: CATSPLPLGAEAFL.

This clonotype occurred a few times. The chain has TRBV19 and TRBJ2-3; 9 nucleotides match TRBD1. After removal of 4 bases from V and 4 bases from J, the junction contained 3 bases not matched to a gene. In germline, CDR1 is LNHDA, CDR2 SQIVND (reference sequence). The CDR3 is 14 residues long. CDR3 bases: TGTGCCAGTAGTAGGACAGGGGATTCAGATACGCAGTATTTT. Protein product: CASSRTGDSDTQYF.

The count of this clonotype is one. The chain carries TRBV25-1 and TRBJ1-1, with TRBD1 as a possible D gene (5 bases). The CDR3 length is 13 residues. CDR1 and CDR2 (germline): MGHDK, SYGVNS. V shed 5 bases and J shed 9 bases, with 16 bases lying between them. CDR3 coding DNA: TGTGCCAGCAGTTTCTACAGGCAAGACAAAGCTTTCTTT. Its translation is CASSFYRQDKAFF.

This chain links TRBV24-1 with TRBJ1-4; 8 nucleotides agree with TRBD1. With V trimmed by 3 bases and J by 0 bases, 5 bases remained unmatched. The CDR3 is made up of 17 amino acids. CDR1 KGHDR and CDR2 SFDVKD come from the germline V gene. The CDR3 loop is CATSDPGTGPTNEKLFF. CDR3 bases: TGTGCCACCAGTGATCCAGGGACAGGACCAACTAATGAAAAACTGTTTTTT.

As concerns this clonotype: The CDR3 does not close with the conserved phenylalanine or tryptophan, likely indicating a read error. It is unclear where the CDR3 begins or ends on the DNA, so no DNA is shown, and the CDR3 is as TCRdb lists it. This chain connects TRBV7-9 to TRBJ1-4; TRBD1 is the table's D call, not checked against the DNA. The CDR3 is 8 residues long, counting both termini. Germline V lookup: CDR1 SEHNR, CDR2 FQNEAQ (reference sequence). The CDR3 loop reads CASSWGDV.

The chain couples TRBV29-1 to TRBJ2-3; D may be TRBD1 or TRBD2 (6 bases each). The CDR3 extends over 15 amino acids. V was trimmed by 1 base and J by 2 bases, leaving 13 bases between them. Germline V gene data show CDR1 as SQVTM and CDR2 as ANQGSEA. Here the CDR3 DNA reads TGCAGCGTTGAAGTCTCGCGGGACATCACAGATACGCAGTATTTT. Its protein product is CSVEVSRDITDTQYF.

About this clonotype: It is likely a read error, because the conserved phenylalanine at the end of the CDR3 is missing. V and J are TRBV29-1 and TRBJ1-5; D is perhaps TRBD1 (6 bases). Germline V CDR1 and CDR2: SQVTM, ANQGSEA. This CDR3 has 13 amino acids. The V end lost 7 bases, the J end lost 1 base, and 11 bases lay between the germline ends. CDR3 in DNA: TGCAGCGCAGGGGCGGTCAGCAATCAGCCCCAGCATCTT. This sequence encodes CSAGAVSNQPQHL.

This clonotype was seen repeatedly, ten times or more. The chain uses TRBV9 and TRBJ1-6; no clear D gene. The CDR3 is 13 residues long. V lost 0 bases to trimming and J lost 8 bases, with 6 bases between them. Germline assignment: CDR1 SGDLS and CDR2 YYNGEE. The CDR3 bases are TGTGCCAGCAGCGTAGGTCCCGATTCACCCCTCCACTTT. Its translation is CASSVGPDSPLHF. The variable domain in full, completed from reference TRBV9 and TRBJ1-6, reads DSGVTQTPKHLITATGQRVTLRCSPRSGDLSVYWYQQSLDQGLQFLIQYYNGEERAKGNILERFSAQQFPDLHSELNLSSLELGDSALYFCASSVGPDSPLHFGNGTRLTVT.

This clonotype appeared many times. This chain connects TRBV7-2 to TRBJ1-1; no clear D. The length of the CDR3 is 13 residues. Germline loops: CDR1 SGHTA, CDR2 FQGNSA. V was shortened by 3 bases and J by 5 bases, with 10 bases between the two germline ends. The CDR3 coding sequence is TGTGCCAGCAGCTTGGCCAAAAGGACTGAAGCTTTCTTT. Its translation is CASSLAKRTEAFF. The entire variable domain, with the rest obtained from reference TRBV7-2 and TRBJ1-1, is as follows: GAGVSQSPSNKVTEKGKDVELRCDPISGHTALYWYRQSLGQGLEFLIYFQGNSAPDKSGLPSDRFSAERTGGSVSTLTIQRTQQEDSAVYLCASSLAKRTEAFFGQGTRLTVV.

This clonotype came up once. The V gene is TRBV7-3, the J gene TRBJ2-2; 12 bases fit TRBD1. The V gene's germline CDR1 is SGHTA and CDR2 FQGTGA. CDR3 size: 18 residues. Trimming took 5 bases from V and 6 from J; bases not matched to a gene: 13. In DNA form, the CDR3 reads TGTGCCAGCAGCCCCTCAATCGGGACAGGGGGCGTTGCCGGGGAGCTGTTTTTT. It encodes CASSPSIGTGGVAGELFF.

Turning to this clonotype: This CDR3 is missing its conserved last phenylalanine or tryptophan, likely due to a read error. The genes are TRBV20-1 and TRBJ2-5; D is unclear. Germline-derived CDR1 and CDR2 are DFQATT and SNEGSKA (reference sequence). Between the trimmed V and J ends, which lost 0 bases and 5 bases, there was a span of 16 bases. This CDR3 comprises 15 residues. The CDR3 reads CSARDGRVTVETQYC. CDR3 in DNA: TGCAGTGCTAGAGATGGACGGGTCACAGTGGAGACCCAGTACTGC.

The chain carries TRBV6-1 and TRBJ2-6; D not certain. The germline V gene has CDR1 MNHNS and CDR2 SASEGT. Trimming pared 7 bases from V and 1 base from J, leaving 8 bases between. CDR3 length equals 14 residues. The chain's CDR3 is CASKARSGANVLTF. CDR3 nucleotide sequence: TGTGCCAGCAAAGCAAGGTCTGGGGCCAACGTCCTGACTTTC.

The chain uses TRBV5-1 and TRBJ1-1, with 7 positions matching TRBD1. CDR1 and CDR2 (germline): SGHRS, YFSETQ. The CDR3 runs 16 residues. V was pared by 0 bases and J by 3 bases, with 8 bases of the junction left unmatched. CDR3 coding DNA: TGCGCCAGCAGCTTGGACAGGGGCGCCGGCTACACTGAAGCTTTCTTT. Its protein is CASSLDRGAGYTEAFF.

In its sample, this clonotype was seen once. The rearrangement joins TRBV7-9 to TRBJ2-7, with no clear D. From germline, CDR1 is SEHNR and CDR2 FQNEAQ (reference sequence). The CDR3 is 14 amino acids. V was shortened by 6 bases and J by 4 bases, with 16 bases between the two germline ends. This CDR3 reads CASSSPTKRYEQYF. The CDR3 bases are TGTGCCAGCAGTTCCCCGACGAAGAGGTACGAGCAGTACTTC.

In DNA form, the CDR3 reads TGTGCCACCAGCAGAGAGATCGGGCTAGCGGGAGAAAGGCAGTACTTC. This translates into CATSREIGLAGERQYF. The rearrangement uses TRBV15 and TRBJ2-7; TRBD2 aligns across 10 bases. The CDR3 is made up of 16 amino acids. Germline V lookup: CDR1 LNHNV, CDR2 YYDKDF (reference sequence). Trimming removed 0 bases from V and 9 bases from J; junction bases left unmatched: 11.

The rearrangement links TRBV7-9 to TRBJ2-7, with 8 nucleotides matching TRBD1. This CDR3 spans 13 amino acids. The V and J ends lost 5 bases and 9 bases, in that order; junction bases with no gene match: 9. Germline V gene data show CDR1 as SEHNR and CDR2 as FQNEAQ (reference sequence). The CDR3 nucleotides read TGTGCCAGCAGCCCAGACAGGGGAGGTGGGCAGTACTTC. It is translated as CASSPDRGGGQYF. The whole variable domain, remainder taken from reference TRBV7-9 and TRBJ2-7, is DTGVSQNPRHKITKRGQNVTFRCDPISEHNRLYWYRQTLGQGPEFLTYFQNEAQLEKSRLLSDRFSAERPKGSFSTLEIQRTEQGDSAMYLCASSPDRGGGQYFGPGTRLTVT.

The chain is built from TRBV5-5 and TRBJ2-6, with 8 bases aligning to TRBD1. The germline V gene encodes CDR1 SGHKS and CDR2 YYEKEE (reference sequence). Trimming took 4 bases from V and 0 from J; bases not matched to a gene: 9. This CDR3 has 18 amino acids. In DNA, the CDR3 is TGTGCCAGCAGCCCATCAGGGGGCTCCCACTCTGGGGCCAACGTCCTGACTTTC. Its protein is CASSPSGGSHSGANVLTF.

To note about this clonotype: The conserved final phenylalanine or tryptophan is absent from the CDR3, which likely points to a read error. It is unclear where the CDR3 begins or ends on the DNA, so no DNA is shown, and the CDR3 is as TCRdb lists it. The chain combines TRBV3-1 with TRBJ2-5; the tabulated D call, TRBD2, remains unverified against the DNA. Germline CDR1 and CDR2: LGHDT and YNNKEL (reference sequence). The CDR3 has 13 residues if both end residues are counted. Here the CDR3 reads CASSQDPTSPDCL.

This clonotype was counted many times. This sequence joins TRBV7-2 and TRBJ2-5, with D tentatively TRBD1 (5 bases). Trimming cost V 1 base and J 2 bases, with 8 bases left between them. Germline V CDR1 and CDR2: SGHTA, FQGNSA. The CDR3 contains 14 residues. CDR3: CASSLEQEQETQYF. CDR3 DNA: TGTGCCAGCAGCTTAGAACAGGAACAAGAGACCCAGTACTTC.